A selection of T cell receptor beta chains follows, all from one sample in a study of identical twins. MiXCR, run by TCRdb on the 5' RACE reads, gives a single entry per CDR3 protein. This repertoire shows about 340,000 distinct CDR3 sequences, over 9% found once; its top ten account for just over 7%. This sample also belongs to another study, concerning yellow fever vaccine responses in identical twins.

The sample taken for sequencing was CD8+ T cells sorted from blood. Receptors originate from a woman aged 18-30 years in good health. Both conserved end residues are part of each CDR3. Each record gives: J gene, clone size, V gene, D gene, CDR3 DNA, CDR3 protein. The D gene is left open where the match is weak. Rows give clone size only sometimes, using once, few, many, or a class for an expanded clone.

TRBJ2-2,-,TRBV11-3,TRBD1,TGTGCCAGCAGCCCAAACAGGGGCCGAGACACCGGGGAGCTGTTTTTT,CASSPNRGRDTGELFF
TRBJ1-2,few,TRBV12-3/TRBV12-4,-,TGTGCCAGCAGTCCGGGGGCCGTCTATGGCTACACCTTC,CASSPGAVYGYTF
TRBJ1-2,-,TRBV7-8,-,TGTGCCAGCAGCTTAGCACAGGGAGACTATGGCTACACCTTC,CASSLAQGDYGYTF
TRBJ2-5,-,TRBV15,-,TGTGCCACCAGCAGAGGGACGTATGACCAAGAGACCCAGTACTTC,CATSRGTYDQETQYF
TRBJ2-3,-,TRBV7-9,TRBD2,TGTGCCAGCAGCGCACGGACTAGCCCAGATACGCAGTATTTT,CASSARTSPDTQYF
TRBJ2-2,-,TRBV7-8,-,TGTGCCAGCAGCTCGGACTCCTACTCCGGGGAGCTGTTTTTT,CASSSDSYSGELFF
TRBJ2-5,many,TRBV14,-,TGTGCCAGCAGCTATCGAGGAGAGACCCAGTACTTC,CASSYRGETQYF
TRBJ2-2,many,TRBV6-1,TRBD2,TGTGCCAGCATCACGGGACTAGCGACCGGGGAGCTGTTTTTT,CASITGLATGELFF
TRBJ2-7,-,TRBV12-5,-,TGTGCTAGTGGCACGCCCAGGGACCCCAACGAGCAGTACTTC,CASGTPRDPNEQYF
TRBJ1-2,-,TRBV13,TRBD1,TGTGCCAGCAGCTTAGGCCTTGGGACAGGGCACTATGGCTACACCTTC,CASSLGLGTGHYGYTF
TRBJ2-1,-,TRBV27,-,TGTGCCAGCAGTTTCGGATACTACAATGAGCAGTTCTTC,CASSFGYYNEQFF
TRBJ2-7,few,TRBV27,-,TGTGCCAGCAGTTTACCTCCAGGGGAGGGGCACCACGAGCAGTACTTC,CASSLPPGEGHHEQYF
TRBJ2-2,-,TRBV12-3/TRBV12-4,-,TGTGCCAGCAGTTTCTTGGCAGGGTCCTTCTCCGGGGAGCTGTTTTTT,CASSFLAGSFSGELFF
TRBJ2-1,-,TRBV2,TRBD2,TGTGCCAGCAGCCTAGCGGGTGCCTGGTCGGATGAGCAGTTCTTC,CASSLAGAWSDEQFF
TRBJ1-1,-,TRBV10-3,-,TGTGCAACACGGGAGGGAGGGAACACTGAAGCTTTCTTT,CATREGGNTEAFF
TRBJ2-2,few,TRBV5-1,TRBD2,TGCGCCAGCAGCAGCCCCGGGGAGGGAGCGAACACCGGGGAGCTGTTTTTT,CASSSPGEGANTGELFF
TRBJ2-1,few,TRBV9,TRBD1,TGTGCCAGCAGCGTAGAGGTTGTAGAGGGGGCCAATGAGCAGTTCTTC,CASSVEVVEGANEQFF
TRBJ1-2,few,TRBV27,TRBD1,TGTGCCAGCAGCCGCCAGGGGGCTTACTATGGCTACACCTTC,CASSRQGAYYGYTF